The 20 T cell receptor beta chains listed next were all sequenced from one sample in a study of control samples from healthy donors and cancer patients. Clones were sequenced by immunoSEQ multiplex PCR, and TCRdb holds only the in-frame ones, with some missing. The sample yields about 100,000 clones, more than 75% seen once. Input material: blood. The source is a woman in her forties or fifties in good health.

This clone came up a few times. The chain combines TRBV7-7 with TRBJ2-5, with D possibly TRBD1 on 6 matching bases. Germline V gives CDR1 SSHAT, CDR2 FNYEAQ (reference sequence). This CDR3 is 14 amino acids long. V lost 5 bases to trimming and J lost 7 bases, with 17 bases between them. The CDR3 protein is CASSQLQGTVTQYF. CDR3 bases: TGTGCCAGCAGCCAACTACAGGGAACGGTGACCCAGTACTTC.

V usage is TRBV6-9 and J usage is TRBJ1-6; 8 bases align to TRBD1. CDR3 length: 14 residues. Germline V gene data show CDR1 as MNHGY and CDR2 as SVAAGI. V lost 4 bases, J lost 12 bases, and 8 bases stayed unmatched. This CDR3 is CASSSKGQGKPLHF. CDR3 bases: TGTGCCAGCAGTTCTAAAGGACAGGGAAAACCCCTCCACTTT.

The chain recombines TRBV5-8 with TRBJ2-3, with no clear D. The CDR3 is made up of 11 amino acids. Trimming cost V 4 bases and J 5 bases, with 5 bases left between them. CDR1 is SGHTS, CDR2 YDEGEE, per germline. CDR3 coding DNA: TGTGCCAGCAGCCGACTAGATACGCAGTATTTT. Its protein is CASSRLDTQYF.

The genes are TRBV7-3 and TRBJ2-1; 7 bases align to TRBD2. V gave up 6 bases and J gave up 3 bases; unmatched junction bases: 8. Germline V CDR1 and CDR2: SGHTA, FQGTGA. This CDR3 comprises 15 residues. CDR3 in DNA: TGTGCCAGCAGACCAAGCGGGGAAGGCTACAATGAGCAGTTCTTC. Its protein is CASRPSGEGYNEQFF.

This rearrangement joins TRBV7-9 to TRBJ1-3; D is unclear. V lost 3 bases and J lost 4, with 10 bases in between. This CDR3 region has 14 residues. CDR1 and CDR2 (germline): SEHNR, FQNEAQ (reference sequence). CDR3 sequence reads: CASSLTVSGNTIYF. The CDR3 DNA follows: TGTGCCAGCAGCTTGACCGTCTCCGGAAACACCATATATTTT.

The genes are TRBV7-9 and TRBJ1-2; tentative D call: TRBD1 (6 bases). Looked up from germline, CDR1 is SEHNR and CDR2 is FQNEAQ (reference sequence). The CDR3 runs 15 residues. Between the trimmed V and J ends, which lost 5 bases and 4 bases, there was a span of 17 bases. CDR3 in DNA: TGTGCCAGCAGCACATCAACCAGGGGAGGCTATGGCTACACCTTC. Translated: CASSTSTRGGYGYTF. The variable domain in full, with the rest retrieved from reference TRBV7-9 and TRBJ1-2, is DTGVSQNPRHKITKRGQNVTFRCDPISEHNRLYWYRQTLGQGPEFLTYFQNEAQLEKSRLLSDRFSAERPKGSFSTLEIQRTEQGDSAMYLCASSTSTRGGYGYTFGSGTRLTVV.

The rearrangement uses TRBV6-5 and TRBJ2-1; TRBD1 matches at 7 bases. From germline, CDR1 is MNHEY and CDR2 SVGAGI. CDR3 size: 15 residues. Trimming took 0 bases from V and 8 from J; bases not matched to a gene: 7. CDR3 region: CASSYSGTAFDEQFF. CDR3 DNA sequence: TGTGCCAGCAGTTACTCAGGGACAGCGTTCGATGAGCAGTTCTTC.

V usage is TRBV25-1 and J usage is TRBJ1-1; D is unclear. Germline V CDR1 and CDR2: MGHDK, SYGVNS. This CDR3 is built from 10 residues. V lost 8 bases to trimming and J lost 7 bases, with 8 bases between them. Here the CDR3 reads CASFSGEAFF. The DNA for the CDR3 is TGTGCCAGCTTCAGTGGTGAAGCTTTCTTT.

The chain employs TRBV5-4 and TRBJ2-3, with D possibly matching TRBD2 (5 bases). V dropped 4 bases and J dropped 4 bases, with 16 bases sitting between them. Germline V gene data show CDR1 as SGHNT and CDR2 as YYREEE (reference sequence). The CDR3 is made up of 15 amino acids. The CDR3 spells CASSRGGGYADTQYF. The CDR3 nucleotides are TGTGCCAGCAGCCGGGGTGGCGGGTACGCAGATACGCAGTATTTT.

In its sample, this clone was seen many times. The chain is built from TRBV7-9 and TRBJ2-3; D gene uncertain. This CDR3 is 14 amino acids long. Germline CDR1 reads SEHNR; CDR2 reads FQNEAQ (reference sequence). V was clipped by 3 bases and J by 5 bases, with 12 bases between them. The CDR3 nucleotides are TGTGCCAGCAGCTTTTGGAGTAGGGAAGATACGCAGTATTTT. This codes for CASSFWSREDTQYF.

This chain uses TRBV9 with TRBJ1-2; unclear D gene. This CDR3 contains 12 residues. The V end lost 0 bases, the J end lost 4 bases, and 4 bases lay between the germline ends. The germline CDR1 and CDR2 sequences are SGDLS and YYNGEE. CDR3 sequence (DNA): TGTGCCAGCAGCGTAGGGAGCTATGGCTACACCTTC. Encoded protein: CASSVGSYGYTF.

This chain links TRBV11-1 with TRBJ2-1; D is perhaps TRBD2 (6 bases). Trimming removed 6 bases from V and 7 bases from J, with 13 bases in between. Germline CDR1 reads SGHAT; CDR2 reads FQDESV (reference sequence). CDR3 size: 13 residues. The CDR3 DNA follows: TGTGCCAGCAGTAAAAAGACTAGTAATGAGCAGTTCTTC. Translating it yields CASSKKTSNEQFF.

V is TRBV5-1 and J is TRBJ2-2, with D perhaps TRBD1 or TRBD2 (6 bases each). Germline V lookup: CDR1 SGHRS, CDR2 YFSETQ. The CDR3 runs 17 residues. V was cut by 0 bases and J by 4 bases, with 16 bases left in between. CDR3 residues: CASSLAGGTGPTGELFF. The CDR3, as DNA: TGCGCCAGCAGCTTGGCCGGGGGCACAGGGCCCACCGGGGAGCTGTTTTTT.

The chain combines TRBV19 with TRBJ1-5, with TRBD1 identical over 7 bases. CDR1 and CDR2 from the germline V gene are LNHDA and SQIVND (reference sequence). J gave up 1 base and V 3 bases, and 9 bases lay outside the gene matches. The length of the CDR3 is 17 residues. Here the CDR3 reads CASSIGTVPSSNQPQHF. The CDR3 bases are TGTGCCAGTAGTATCGGGACAGTGCCTTCAAGCAATCAGCCCCAGCATTTT. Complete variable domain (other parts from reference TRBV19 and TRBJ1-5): DGGITQSPKYLFRKEGQNVTLSCEQNLNHDAMYWYRQDPGQGLRLIYYSQIVNDFQKGDIAEGYSVSREKKESFPLTVTSAQKNPTAFYLCASSIGTVPSSNQPQHFGDGTRLSIL.

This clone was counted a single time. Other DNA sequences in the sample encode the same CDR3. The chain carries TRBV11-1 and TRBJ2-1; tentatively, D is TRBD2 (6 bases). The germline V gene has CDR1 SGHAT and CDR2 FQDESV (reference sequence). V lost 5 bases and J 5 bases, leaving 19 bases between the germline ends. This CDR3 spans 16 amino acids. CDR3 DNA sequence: TGTGCCAGCAGCCCCCGGCCCGGGACTGGGAACAATGAGCAGTTCTTC. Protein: CASSPRPGTGNNEQFF. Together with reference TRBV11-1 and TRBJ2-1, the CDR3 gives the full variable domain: EAEVAQSPRYKITEKSQAVAFWCDPISGHATLYWYRQILGQGPELLVQFQDESVVDDSQLPKDRFSAERLKGVDSTLKIQPAELGDSAMYLCASSPRPGTGNNEQFFGPGTRLTVL.

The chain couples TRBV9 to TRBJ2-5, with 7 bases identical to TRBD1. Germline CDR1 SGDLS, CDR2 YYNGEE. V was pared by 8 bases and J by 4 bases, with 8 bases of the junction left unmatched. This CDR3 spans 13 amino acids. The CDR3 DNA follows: TGTGCCAGTGGACAGGAGAGTGTAGAGACCCAGTACTTC. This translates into CASGQESVETQYF.

The CDR3 nucleotides are TGCGCCAGCAGCCAAAGACAGGATGAGCAGTTCTTC. Its translation is CASSQRQDEQFF. The chain recombines TRBV4-3 with TRBJ2-1, with D perhaps TRBD1 (6 bases). The germline gives CDR1 LGHNA, CDR2 YSLEER. The V and J ends lost 2 bases and 8 bases respectively, with 7 bases between them. CDR3 size: 12 residues.

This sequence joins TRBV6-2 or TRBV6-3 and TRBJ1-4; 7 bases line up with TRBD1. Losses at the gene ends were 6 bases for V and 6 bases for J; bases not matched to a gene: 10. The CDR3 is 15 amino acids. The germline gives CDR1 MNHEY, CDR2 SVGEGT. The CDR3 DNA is TGTGCCAGCAGCCAACAGGCCACAGGGGATGAAAAACTGTTTTTT. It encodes CASSQQATGDEKLFF.

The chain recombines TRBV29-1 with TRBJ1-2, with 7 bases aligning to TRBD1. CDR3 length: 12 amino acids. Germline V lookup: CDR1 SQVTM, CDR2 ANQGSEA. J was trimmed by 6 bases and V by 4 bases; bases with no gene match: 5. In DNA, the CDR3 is TGCAGCGTTGGACAGGGTAGCCATGGCTACACCTTC. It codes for CSVGQGSHGYTF.

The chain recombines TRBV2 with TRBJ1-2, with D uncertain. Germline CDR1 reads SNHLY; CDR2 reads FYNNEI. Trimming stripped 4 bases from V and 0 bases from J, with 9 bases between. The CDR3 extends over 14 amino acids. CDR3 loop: CASSAEGSNYGYTF. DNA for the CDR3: TGTGCCAGCAGTGCCGAAGGTTCTAACTATGGCTACACCTTC.